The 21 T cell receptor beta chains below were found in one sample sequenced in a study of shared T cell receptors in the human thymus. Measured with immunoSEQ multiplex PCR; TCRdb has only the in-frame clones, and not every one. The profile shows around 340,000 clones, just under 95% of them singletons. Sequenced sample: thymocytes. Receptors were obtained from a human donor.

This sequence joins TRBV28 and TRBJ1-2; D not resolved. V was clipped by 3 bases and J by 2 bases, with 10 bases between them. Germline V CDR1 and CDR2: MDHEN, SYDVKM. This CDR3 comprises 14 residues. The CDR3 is CASSFPGYNYGYTF. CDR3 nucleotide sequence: TGTGCCAGCAGTTTTCCGGGATACAACTATGGCTACACCTTC.

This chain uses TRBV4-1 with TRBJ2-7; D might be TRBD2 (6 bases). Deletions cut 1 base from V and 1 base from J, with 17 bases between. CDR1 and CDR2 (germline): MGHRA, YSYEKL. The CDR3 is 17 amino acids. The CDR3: CASSQALRLVASYEQYF. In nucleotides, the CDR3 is TGCGCCAGCAGCCAAGCTCTCCGACTAGTTGCGTCCTACGAGCAGTACTTC.

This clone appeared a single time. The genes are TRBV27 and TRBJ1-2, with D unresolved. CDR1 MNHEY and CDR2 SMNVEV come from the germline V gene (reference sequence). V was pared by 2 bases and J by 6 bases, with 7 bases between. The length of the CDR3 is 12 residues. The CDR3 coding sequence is TGTGCCAGCAGTTTACGAGGGAATGGCTACACCTTC. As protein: CASSLRGNGYTF.

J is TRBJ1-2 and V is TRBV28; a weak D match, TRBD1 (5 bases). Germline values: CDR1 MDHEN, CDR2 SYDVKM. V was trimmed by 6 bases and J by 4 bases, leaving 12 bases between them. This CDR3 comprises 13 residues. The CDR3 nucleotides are TGTGCCAGCAGGATTCAGGGCAGCTATGGCTACACCTTC. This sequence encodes CASRIQGSYGYTF.

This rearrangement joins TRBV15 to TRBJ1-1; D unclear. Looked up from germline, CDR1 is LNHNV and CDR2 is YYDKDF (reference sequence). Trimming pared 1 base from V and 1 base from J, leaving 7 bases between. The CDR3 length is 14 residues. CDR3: CATSRGKTNTEAFF. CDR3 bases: TGTGCCACCAGCAGAGGCAAGACGAACACTGAAGCTTTCTTT.

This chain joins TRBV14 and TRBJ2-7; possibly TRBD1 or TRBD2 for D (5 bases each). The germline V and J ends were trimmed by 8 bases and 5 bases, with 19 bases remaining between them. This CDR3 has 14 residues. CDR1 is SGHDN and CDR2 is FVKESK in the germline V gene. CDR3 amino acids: CASGAAGPGHEQYF. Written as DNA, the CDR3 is TGTGCCAGCGGAGCGGCAGGGCCAGGTCACGAGCAGTACTTC.

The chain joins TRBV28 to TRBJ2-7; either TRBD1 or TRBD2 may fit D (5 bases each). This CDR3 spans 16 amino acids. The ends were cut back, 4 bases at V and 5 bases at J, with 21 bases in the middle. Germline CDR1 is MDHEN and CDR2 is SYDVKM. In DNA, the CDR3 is TGTGCCAGCAGTTCCCGGGACCTCCGTCCGGGGAACGAGCAGTACTTC. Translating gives CASSSRDLRPGNEQYF. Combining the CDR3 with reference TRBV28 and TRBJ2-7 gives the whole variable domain DVKVTQSSRYLVKRTGEKVFLECVQDMDHENMFWYRQDPGLGLRLIYFSYDVKMKEKGDIPEGYSVSREKKERFSLILESASTNQTSMYLCASSSRDLRPGNEQYFGPGTRLTVT.

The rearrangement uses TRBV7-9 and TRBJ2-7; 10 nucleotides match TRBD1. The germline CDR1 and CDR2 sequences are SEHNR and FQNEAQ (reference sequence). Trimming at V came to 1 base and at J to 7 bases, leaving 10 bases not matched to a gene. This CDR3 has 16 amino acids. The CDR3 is CASSLEGLGQGQEQYF. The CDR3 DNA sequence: TGTGCCAGCAGCTTAGAAGGGCTGGGACAGGGGCAAGAGCAGTACTTC.

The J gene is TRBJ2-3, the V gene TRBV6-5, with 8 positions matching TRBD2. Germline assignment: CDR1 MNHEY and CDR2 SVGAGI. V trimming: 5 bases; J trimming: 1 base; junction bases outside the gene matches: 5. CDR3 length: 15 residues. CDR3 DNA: TGTGCCAGCAGTGGACCTAGCGGGCGCACAGATACGCAGTATTTT. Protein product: CASSGPSGRTDTQYF.

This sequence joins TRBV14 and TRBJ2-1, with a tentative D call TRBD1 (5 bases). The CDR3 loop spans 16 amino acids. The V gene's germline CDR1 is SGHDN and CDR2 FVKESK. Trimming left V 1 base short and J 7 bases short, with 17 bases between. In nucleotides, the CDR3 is TGTGCCAGCAGCCAAGTCGGCAGACCCCCAGGGAATGAGCAGTTCTTC. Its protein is CASSQVGRPPGNEQFF.

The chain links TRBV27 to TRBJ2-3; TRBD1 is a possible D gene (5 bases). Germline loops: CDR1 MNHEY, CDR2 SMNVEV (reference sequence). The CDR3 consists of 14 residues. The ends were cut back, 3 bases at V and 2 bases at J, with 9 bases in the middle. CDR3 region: CASSFDRITDTQYF. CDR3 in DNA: TGTGCCAGCAGTTTCGACAGAATCACAGATACGCAGTATTTT.

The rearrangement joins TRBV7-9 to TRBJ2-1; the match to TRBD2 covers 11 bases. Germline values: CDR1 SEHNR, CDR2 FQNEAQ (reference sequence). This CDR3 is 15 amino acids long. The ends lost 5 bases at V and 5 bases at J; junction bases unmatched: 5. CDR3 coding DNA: TGTGCCAGCAGCCCTGGGACTAGCGGAGACAATGAGCAGTTCTTC. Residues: CASSPGTSGDNEQFF.

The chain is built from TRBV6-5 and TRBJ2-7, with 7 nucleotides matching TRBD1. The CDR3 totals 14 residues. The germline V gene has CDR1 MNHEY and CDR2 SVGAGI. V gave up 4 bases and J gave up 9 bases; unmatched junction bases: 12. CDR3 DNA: TGTGCCAGCAGTTCCCGAAGGACAGGTTCTGGGCAGTACTTC. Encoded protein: CASSSRRTGSGQYF.

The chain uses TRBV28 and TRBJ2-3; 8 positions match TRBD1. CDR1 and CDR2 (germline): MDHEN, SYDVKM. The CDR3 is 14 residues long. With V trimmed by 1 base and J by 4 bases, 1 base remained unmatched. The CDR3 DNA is TGTGCCAGCAGTTTATCAGGGGGCCCAGATACGCAGTATTTT. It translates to CASSLSGGPDTQYF.

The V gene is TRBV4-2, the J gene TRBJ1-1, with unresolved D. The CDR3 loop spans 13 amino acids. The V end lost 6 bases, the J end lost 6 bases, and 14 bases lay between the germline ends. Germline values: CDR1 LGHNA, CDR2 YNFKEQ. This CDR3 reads CASRKVGLAEAFF. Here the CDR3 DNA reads TGTGCCAGCAGAAAGGTGGGTCTTGCTGAAGCTTTCTTT.

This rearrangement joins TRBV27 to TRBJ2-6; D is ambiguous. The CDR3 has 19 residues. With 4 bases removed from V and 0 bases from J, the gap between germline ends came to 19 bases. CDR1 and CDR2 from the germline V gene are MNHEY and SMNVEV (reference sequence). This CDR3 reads CASSYLGPEIRSGANVLTF. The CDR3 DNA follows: TGTGCCAGCAGTTATCTCGGGCCCGAGATTCGCTCTGGGGCCAACGTCCTGACTTTC.

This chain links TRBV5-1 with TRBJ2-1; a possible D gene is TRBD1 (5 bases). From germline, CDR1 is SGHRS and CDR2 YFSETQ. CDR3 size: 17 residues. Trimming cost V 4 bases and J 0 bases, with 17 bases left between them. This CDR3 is CASSPTGAWSSYNEQFF. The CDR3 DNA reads TGCGCCAGCAGCCCAACTGGGGCTTGGAGCTCCTACAATGAGCAGTTCTTC.

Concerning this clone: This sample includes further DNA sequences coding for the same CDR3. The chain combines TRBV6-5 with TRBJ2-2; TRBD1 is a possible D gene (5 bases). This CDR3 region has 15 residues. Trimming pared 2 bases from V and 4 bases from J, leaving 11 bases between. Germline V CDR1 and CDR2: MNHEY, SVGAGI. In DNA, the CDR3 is TGTGCCAGCAGTTACACTGGGGCTCCCACCGGGGAGCTGTTTTTT. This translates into CASSYTGAPTGELFF.

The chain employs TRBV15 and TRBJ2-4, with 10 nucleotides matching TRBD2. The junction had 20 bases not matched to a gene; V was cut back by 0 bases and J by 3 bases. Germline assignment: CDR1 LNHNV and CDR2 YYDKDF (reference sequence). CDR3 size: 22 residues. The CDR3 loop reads CATSRDWDTGGLAGEHKNIQYF. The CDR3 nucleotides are TGTGCCACCAGCAGAGATTGGGACACAGGAGGGCTAGCGGGAGAGCACAAAAACATTCAGTACTTC. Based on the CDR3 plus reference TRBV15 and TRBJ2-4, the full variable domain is DAMVIQNPRYQVTQFGKPVTLSCSQTLNHNVMYWYQQKSSQAPKLLFHYYDKDFNNEADTPDNFQSRRPNTSFCFLDIRSPGLGDTAMYLCATSRDWDTGGLAGEHKNIQYFGAGTRLSVL.

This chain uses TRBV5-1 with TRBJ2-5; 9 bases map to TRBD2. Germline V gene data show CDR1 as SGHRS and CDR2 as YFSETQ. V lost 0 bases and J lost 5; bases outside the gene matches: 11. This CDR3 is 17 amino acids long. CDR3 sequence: CASSLDGLAGGGETQYF. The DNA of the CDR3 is TGCGCCAGCAGCTTGGATGGACTCGCGGGAGGGGGGGAGACCCAGTACTTC.

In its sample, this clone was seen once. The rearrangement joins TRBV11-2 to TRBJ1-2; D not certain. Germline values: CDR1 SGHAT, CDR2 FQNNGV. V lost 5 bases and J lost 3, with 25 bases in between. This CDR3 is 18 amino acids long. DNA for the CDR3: TGTGCCAGCAGCCGCCCGGGTGGCAGAAGGCCGATAGACTATGGCTACACCTTC. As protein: CASSRPGGRRPIDYGYTF.